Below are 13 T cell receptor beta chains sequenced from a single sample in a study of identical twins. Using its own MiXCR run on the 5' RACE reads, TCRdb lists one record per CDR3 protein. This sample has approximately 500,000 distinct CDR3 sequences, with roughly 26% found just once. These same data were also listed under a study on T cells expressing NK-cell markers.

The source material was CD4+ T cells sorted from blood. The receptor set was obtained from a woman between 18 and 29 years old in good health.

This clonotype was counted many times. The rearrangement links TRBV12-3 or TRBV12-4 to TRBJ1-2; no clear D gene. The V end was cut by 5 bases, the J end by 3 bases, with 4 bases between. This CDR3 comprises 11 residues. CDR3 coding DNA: TGTGCCAGCAGTCAGGACTATGGCTACACCTTC. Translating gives CASSQDYGYTF.

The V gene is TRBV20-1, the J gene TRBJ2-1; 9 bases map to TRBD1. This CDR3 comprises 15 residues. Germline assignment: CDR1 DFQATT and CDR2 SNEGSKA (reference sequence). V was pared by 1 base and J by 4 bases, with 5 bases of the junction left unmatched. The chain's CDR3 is CSARAGTGIYNEQFF. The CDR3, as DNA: TGCAGTGCTAGAGCCGGGACAGGGATATACAATGAGCAGTTCTTC.

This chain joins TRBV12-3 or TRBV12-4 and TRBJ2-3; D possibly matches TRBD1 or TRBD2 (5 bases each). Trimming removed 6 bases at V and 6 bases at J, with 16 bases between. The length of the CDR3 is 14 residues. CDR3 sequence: CASRSGLAGDTQYF. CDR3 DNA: TGTGCCAGCAGATCAGGGCTAGCCGGGGATACGCAGTATTTT.

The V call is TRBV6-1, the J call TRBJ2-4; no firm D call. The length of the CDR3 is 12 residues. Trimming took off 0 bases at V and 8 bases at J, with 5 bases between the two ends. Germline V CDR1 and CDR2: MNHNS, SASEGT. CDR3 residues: CASSEAWDIQYF. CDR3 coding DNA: TGTGCCAGCAGTGAAGCTTGGGACATTCAGTACTTC.

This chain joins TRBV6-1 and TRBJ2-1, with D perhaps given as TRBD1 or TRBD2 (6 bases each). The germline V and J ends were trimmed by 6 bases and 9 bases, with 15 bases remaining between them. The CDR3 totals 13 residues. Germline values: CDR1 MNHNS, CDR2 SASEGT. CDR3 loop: CASRVVGGSEQFF. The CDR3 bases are TGTGCCAGCAGGGTAGTGGGGGGCAGTGAGCAGTTCTTC.

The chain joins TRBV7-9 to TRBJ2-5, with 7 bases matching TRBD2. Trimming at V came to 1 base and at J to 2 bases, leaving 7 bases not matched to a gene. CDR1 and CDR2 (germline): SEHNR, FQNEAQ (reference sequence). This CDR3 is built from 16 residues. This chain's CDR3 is CASSLGSSSGQETQYF. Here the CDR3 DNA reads TGTGCCAGCAGCTTAGGTAGCTCTAGCGGACAAGAGACCCAGTACTTC.

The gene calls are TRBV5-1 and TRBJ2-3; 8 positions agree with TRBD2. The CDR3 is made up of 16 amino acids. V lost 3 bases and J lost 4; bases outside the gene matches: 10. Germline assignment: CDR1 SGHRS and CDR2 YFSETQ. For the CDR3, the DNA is TGCGCCAGCAGCTCCTTAGCGGGACTCGGTTCAGATACGCAGTATTTT. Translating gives CASSSLAGLGSDTQYF. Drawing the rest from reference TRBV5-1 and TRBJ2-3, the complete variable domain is KAGVTQTPRYLIKTRGQQVTLSCSPISGHRSVSWYQQTPGQGLQFLFEYFSETQRNKGNFPGRFSGRQFSNSRSEMNVSTLELGDSALYLCASSSLAGLGSDTQYFGPGTRLTVL.

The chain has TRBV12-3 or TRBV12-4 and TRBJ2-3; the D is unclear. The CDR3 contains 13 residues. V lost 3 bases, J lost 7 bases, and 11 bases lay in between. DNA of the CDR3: TGTGCCAGCAGTTTTCTGATGGCTAATACGCAGTATTTT. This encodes CASSFLMANTQYF.

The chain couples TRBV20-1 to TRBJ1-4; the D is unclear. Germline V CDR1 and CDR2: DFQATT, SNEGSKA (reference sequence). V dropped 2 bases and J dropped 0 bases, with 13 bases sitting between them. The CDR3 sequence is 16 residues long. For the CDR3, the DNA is TGCAGTGCTAGATCTCCGATAGGCGCAACTAATGAAAAACTGTTTTTT. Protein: CSARSPIGATNEKLFF.

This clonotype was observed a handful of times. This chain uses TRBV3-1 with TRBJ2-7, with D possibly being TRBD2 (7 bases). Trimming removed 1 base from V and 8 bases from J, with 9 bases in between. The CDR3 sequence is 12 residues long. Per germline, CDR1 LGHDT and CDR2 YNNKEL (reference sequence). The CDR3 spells CASSQGGGQQYF. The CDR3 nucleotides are TGTGCCAGCAGCCAAGGGGGGGGGCAGCAGTACTTC.

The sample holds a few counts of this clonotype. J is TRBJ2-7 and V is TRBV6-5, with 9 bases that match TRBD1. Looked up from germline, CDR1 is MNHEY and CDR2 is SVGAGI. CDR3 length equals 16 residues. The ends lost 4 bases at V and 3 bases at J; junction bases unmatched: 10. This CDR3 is CASSSDRDRVVYEQYF. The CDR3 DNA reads TGTGCCAGCAGTTCAGACCGGGACAGGGTGGTCTACGAGCAGTACTTC.

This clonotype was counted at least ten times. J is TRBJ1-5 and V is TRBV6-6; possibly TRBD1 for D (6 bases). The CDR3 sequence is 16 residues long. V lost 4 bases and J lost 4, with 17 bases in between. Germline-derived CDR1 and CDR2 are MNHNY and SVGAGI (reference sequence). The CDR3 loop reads CASSSLGTQVNQPQHF. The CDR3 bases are TGTGCCAGCAGTTCCTTAGGGACACAAGTTAATCAGCCCCAGCATTTT.

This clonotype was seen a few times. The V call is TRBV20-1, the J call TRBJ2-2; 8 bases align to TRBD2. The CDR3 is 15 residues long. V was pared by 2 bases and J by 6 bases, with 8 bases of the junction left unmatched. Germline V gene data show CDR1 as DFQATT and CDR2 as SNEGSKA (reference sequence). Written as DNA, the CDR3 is TGCAGTGCTAGACGGATCCGACTAGCGCCCGGGGAGCTGTTTTTT. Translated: CSARRIRLAPGELFF.